This T cell receptor (beta chain) was identified in a study of control samples from healthy donors and cancer patients. Profiling relied on immunoSEQ multiplex PCR, and the TCRdb table lists in-frame clones only, not all of them. The sample lists more than 110,000 clones; about 85% were seen once. Germline CDR1 is SGDLS and CDR2 is YYNGEE. V was shortened by 4 bases and J by 4 bases, with 13 bases between the two germline ends. This CDR3 has 14 residues. The sequence came from a woman aged 25 to 45 in good health. The source material was blood. This sequence joins TRBV9 and TRBJ2-3, with D tentatively TRBD1 (6 bases). The CDR3 reads CASSPGTSADTQYF. DNA of the CDR3: TGTGCCAGCAGCCCAGGGACATCCGCAGATACGCAGTATTTT.